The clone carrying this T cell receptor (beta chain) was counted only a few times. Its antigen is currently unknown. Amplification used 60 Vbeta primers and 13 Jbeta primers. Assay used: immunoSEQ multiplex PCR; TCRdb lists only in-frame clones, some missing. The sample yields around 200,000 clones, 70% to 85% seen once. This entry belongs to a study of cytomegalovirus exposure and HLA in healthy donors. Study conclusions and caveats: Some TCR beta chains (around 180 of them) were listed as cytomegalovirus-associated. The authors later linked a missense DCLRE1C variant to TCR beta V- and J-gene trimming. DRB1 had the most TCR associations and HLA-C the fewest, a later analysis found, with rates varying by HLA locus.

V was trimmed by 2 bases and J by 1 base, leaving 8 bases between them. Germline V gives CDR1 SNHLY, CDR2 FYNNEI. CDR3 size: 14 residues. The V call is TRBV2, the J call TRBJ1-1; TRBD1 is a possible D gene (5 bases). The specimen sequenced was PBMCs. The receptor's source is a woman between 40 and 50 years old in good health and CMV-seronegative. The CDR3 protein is CASSERQKNTEAFF. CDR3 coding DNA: TGTGCCAGCAGTGAAAGACAGAAGAACACTGAAGCTTTCTTT.